This TCR beta chain was obtained from a study of T cells after posttransplantation cyclophosphamide (dated by TCRdb to 2016 to 2018). Background for the entire study: Using TRB sequencing, the study followed how the T cell repertoire reconstituted after myeloablative bone marrow transplantation in which posttransplantation cyclophosphamide served as GVHD prophylaxis. Samples from around 37 PTCy-treated patients, along with samples from 16 of their related bone marrow donors, underwent antigen receptor sequencing. Because TRA and TRB clonality were tightly correlated in 8 or 9 samples, subsequent TCR analyses were focused on TRB only. In 3 patients, TRB sequencing was also performed on up to 3 more blood samples taken 2 to 5.2 years after transplant, and in 4 patients, pretransplant blood was also TRB-sequenced. Blood from every one of the 30 to 40 PTCy patients who had 1-year posttransplant specimens underwent TRB sequencing. Public TRB sequences were checked against a database of over 3,500 sequences associated with responses to pathogens, tumor antigens, self-antigens and alloantigens. General study outcomes and caveats: Across the approximately 42 patients, TRB clonality was highly associated with recipient CMV seropositivity and CMV reactivation, and diversity with PTCy was similar to that in the CNI/methotrexate controls. Donor-recipient similarity was low at 1-2 months but increased during the first year, and donor CD8+ memory clones often dominated later blood repertoires. The TRB repertoires of T cells infiltrating skin or GI tract showed only limited overlap with the TRB repertoires of T cells in blood.

The germline V gene sets CDR1 to SGHRS and CDR2 to YFSETQ. V loses 4 bases at its end and J loses 1 base; junction bases beyond the gene matches: 2. Taken from cysteine to phenylalanine, the CDR3 has 14 residues. Only the CDR3 DNA is retained, 42 bases long and in frame from the first base. Genomic DNA was used for TRB sequencing, which was performed with the immunoSEQ assay at survey resolution or with the hsTCRB kit. The published analysis was carried out like this. The immunoSEQ software was used for initial read processing, and the LymphoSeq R package was used for repertoire analyses. Clonality was calculated as 1 minus normalized Shannon entropy, and the Gini coefficient was also calculated for each TRB dataset. To infer phenotypes in unsorted samples, TRB sequences from sorted subsets of the recipient or donor were mapped onto unsorted samples from the same recipient. Imported from immuneACCESS, the table was reduced by TCRdb to in-frame sequences with V and J called. These copies leave out some clones; in studies compared against another copy, an unresolved V gene accounts for under half, and the cause of the remainder is not known. V, J and clone size are those of that table, while D and trimming were read from the DNA. This sample lists fewer than 5,000 clones; 82% were detected once. 18% of the sample comes from the top ten.

The intended sense of this specimen's treatment or condition label: high-dose cyclophosphamide on days +3 and +4 as single-agent GVHD prophylaxis. For conditioning, the PTCy patients got busulfan and fludarabine, then a related or unrelated marrow graft, followed by cyclophosphamide on days +3 and +4. PTCy-treated patients were drawn from a prospective multi-institutional clinical trial. Peripheral blood and bone marrow mononuclear cells were isolated by Ficoll-Hypaque density centrifugation and cryopreserved. With respect to this clone: It lacks a known antigen. No per-base quality is available; no much larger clone lies one base away.

The rearrangement combines TRBV5-1 with TRBJ2-5, with 9 bases aligning to TRBD2. This sequence originates from a male patient aged 50 to 59 who received an allogeneic stem cell transplant from an unrelated donor, was CMV-positive, and had acute GVHD only. Some T cells may originate with the graft donor following a transplant. Specimen: PBMCs, collected 86 days after allogeneic stem cell transplant with posttransplant cyclophosphamide. Read as DNA, the sequence is TGCGCCAGCAGCCCGACTAGCGGCCAAGAGACCCAGTACTTC. This codes for CASSPTSGQETQYF.